Below are 16 T cell receptor beta chains sequenced from a single sample in a study of Ad26.COV2.S vaccination and SARS-CoV-2 variants. Generated by immunoSEQ multiplex PCR, the TCRdb table keeps only in-frame clones and is missing some. The table has 410,000 or so clones, approximately 92% seen once. Treatment: around 19 received Ad26.COV2.S at low or high dose, single or two shots; roughly 5 received placebo; per-sample allocation not given. Day 63 after the first vaccine or placebo injection was the time point for sampling. Here the sequenced sample was peripheral blood, taken in a trial of Ad26.COV2.S vaccine versus placebo. These receptors originate from a person between 18 and 59 years old who received the Ad26.COV2.S COVID-19 vaccine or a placebo.

The gene calls are TRBV28 and TRBJ2-1, with a possible D match to TRBD2 (6 bases). CDR3 length equals 16 residues. V was shortened by 4 bases and J by 4 bases, with 17 bases between the two germline ends. Germline loops: CDR1 MDHEN, CDR2 SYDVKM. Here the CDR3 DNA reads TGTGCCAGCAGTTCCGGAGCCAGGGCGGGATACAATGAGCAGTTCTTC. Residues: CASSSGARAGYNEQFF.

The chain employs TRBV30 and TRBJ2-3, with unresolved D. V dropped 4 bases and J dropped 2 bases, with 10 bases sitting between them. The CDR3 covers 13 residues. Germline V gene sequence: CDR1 GTSNPN, CDR2 SVGIG (reference sequence). The CDR3 sequence: CAWKKGTTDTQYF. In DNA, the CDR3 is TGTGCCTGGAAGAAGGGTACCACAGATACGCAGTATTTT.

The chain uses TRBV9 and TRBJ1-3, with 7 nucleotides matching TRBD1. V lost 0 bases, J lost 4 bases, and 4 bases stayed unmatched. CDR1 is SGDLS, CDR2 YYNGEE, per germline. The CDR3 is 15 amino acids. CDR3 amino acids: CASSVGGGTGNTIYF. CDR3 DNA: TGTGCCAGCAGCGTAGGAGGGGGCACGGGAAACACCATATATTTT.

This clone was detected once. The rearrangement links TRBV7-2 to TRBJ2-7; 12 bases are a match to TRBD2. The CDR3 length is 16 residues. V lost 4 bases and J lost 2; bases outside the gene matches: 6. Germline CDR1 SGHTA, CDR2 FQGNSA. The CDR3 bases are TGTGCCAGCAGCTATCACACTAGCGGGGGGACCTACGAGCAGTACTTC. The encoded protein is CASSYHTSGGTYEQYF.

This chain links TRBV19 with TRBJ1-6; TRBD1 might be the D (6 bases). Trimming removed 7 bases at V and 14 bases at J, with 12 bases between. Per the germline V gene, CDR1 is LNHDA and CDR2 is SQIVND (reference sequence). The CDR3 runs 11 residues. As DNA, the CDR3 is TGTGCCAGTACCTCCGGGGACACCCTCCACTTT. Amino acids: CASTSGDTLHF. Based on the CDR3 plus reference TRBV19 and TRBJ1-6, the full variable domain is DGGITQSPKYLFRKEGQNVTLSCEQNLNHDAMYWYRQDPGQGLRLIYYSQIVNDFQKGDIAEGYSVSREKKESFPLTVTSAQKNPTAFYLCASTSGDTLHFGNGTRLTVT.

The J gene is TRBJ2-2, the V gene TRBV10-1; 9 nucleotides agree with TRBD2. Germline V gene sequence: CDR1 WNHNN, CDR2 SYGVQD (reference sequence). V shed 8 bases, J shed 3 bases, and the junction held 10 bases outside the gene matches. This CDR3 has 16 residues. CDR3 sequence reads: CASGDTASGDTGELFF. The CDR3 nucleotides are TGCGCCAGCGGGGACACGGCTAGCGGGGACACCGGGGAGCTGTTTTTT.

The gene calls are TRBV5-5 and TRBJ1-2, with D perhaps matching TRBD1 (6 bases). CDR1 is SGHKS, CDR2 YYEKEE, per germline (reference sequence). The CDR3 spans 15 residues. V was shortened by 2 bases and J by 2 bases, with 13 bases between the two germline ends. CDR3 nucleotide sequence: TGTGCCAGCAGCTTAGATCTTACAGGGAACTATGGCTACACCTTC. Amino acid sequence: CASSLDLTGNYGYTF.

V and J are TRBV29-1 and TRBJ2-3; D unclear. The CDR3 is 12 amino acids. Trimming took off 3 bases at V and 8 bases at J, with 12 bases between the two ends. Germline V gives CDR1 SQVTM, CDR2 ANQGSEA. This chain's CDR3 is CSVDNVGTTQYF. The CDR3 DNA sequence: TGCAGCGTTGATAACGTCGGTACTACGCAGTATTTT.

The chain employs TRBV10-1 and TRBJ2-3, with D possibly being TRBD2 (5 bases). The CDR3 totals 15 residues. The ends were cut back, 2 bases at V and 4 bases at J, with 13 bases in the middle. Germline V CDR1 and CDR2: WNHNN, SYGVQD (reference sequence). CDR3 bases: TGCGCCAGCAGTGAGGCACCCGGAGGACCAGATACGCAGTATTTT. Encoded protein: CASSEAPGGPDTQYF.

This chain links TRBV5-6 with TRBJ2-4; D is possibly TRBD2 (6 bases). Germline values: CDR1 SGHDT, CDR2 YYEEEE. The CDR3 sequence is 14 residues long. Trimming shortened V by 0 bases and J by 7 bases, and 11 bases separated the two germline ends. The CDR3 spells CASSLGRDWNIQYF. CDR3 bases: TGTGCCAGCAGCTTGGGCAGGGACTGGAACATTCAGTACTTC. Combining the CDR3 with reference TRBV5-6 and TRBJ2-4 gives the whole variable domain DAGVTQSPTHLIKTRGQQVTLRCSPKSGHDTVSWYQQALGQGPQFIFQYYEEEERQRGNFPDRFSGHQFPNYSSELNVNALLLGDSALYLCASSLGRDWNIQYFGAGTRLSVL.

This chain links TRBV6-2 or TRBV6-3 with TRBJ2-1; weak D call: TRBD2 (7 bases). CDR1 and CDR2 (germline): MNHEY, SVGEGT. This CDR3 region has 15 residues. V was pared by 4 bases and J by 7 bases, with 17 bases between. In DNA form, the CDR3 reads TGTGCCAGCAGTTTCCGGGGGGCCGGTGGGAATGAGCAGTTCTTC. Protein: CASSFRGAGGNEQFF.

V gene TRBV19 combines with J gene TRBJ2-3; 10 bases are a match to TRBD2. Germline V CDR1 and CDR2: LNHDA, SQIVND (reference sequence). The CDR3 has 15 amino acids. The junction had 3 bases not matched to a gene; V was cut back by 6 bases and J by 0 bases. The CDR3: CASSPTSGSTDTQYF. The CDR3 DNA sequence: TGTGCCAGTAGCCCGACTAGCGGGAGCACAGATACGCAGTATTTT.

A single count supports this clone. The rearrangement links TRBV27 to TRBJ2-5; 14 bases match TRBD2. The CDR3 runs to 16 residues. The germline V gene has CDR1 MNHEY and CDR2 SMNVEV (reference sequence). The J segment lost 5 bases and the V segment lost 8 bases, leaving 10 bases of the junction unmatched. CDR3 sequence reads: CASRRTSGGPRETQYF. DNA for the CDR3: TGTGCCAGCCGAAGGACTAGCGGGGGGCCACGGGAGACCCAGTACTTC.

The DNA for the CDR3 is TGTGCCAGCAGCGTAGGCTTAGGGGATTATCCCCTCCACTTT. Residues: CASSVGLGDYPLHF. The chain combines TRBV9 with TRBJ1-6; perhaps TRBD1 as D (5 bases). This CDR3 is 14 amino acids long. The ends were cut back, 0 bases at V and 13 bases at J, with 14 bases in the middle. Germline V lookup: CDR1 SGDLS, CDR2 YYNGEE.

A word on this clone: Other DNA variants within this sample encode the same CDR3. This chain joins TRBV12-3 or TRBV12-4 and TRBJ1-2, with D hard to call. The CDR3 is 13 residues long. V was trimmed by 1 base and J by 1 base, leaving 4 bases between them. DNA for the CDR3: TGTGCCAGCAGTTTAGGCGGTAACTATGGCTACACCTTC. The encoded protein is CASSLGGNYGYTF.

The rearrangement links TRBV19 to TRBJ2-5, with D perhaps matching TRBD2 (5 bases). Per germline, CDR1 LNHDA and CDR2 SQIVND (reference sequence). The CDR3 sequence is 14 residues long. V was trimmed by 3 bases and J by 1 base, leaving 9 bases between them. The CDR3 sequence is CASSIKRGQETQYF. In nucleotides, the CDR3 is TGTGCCAGTAGTATCAAACGGGGCCAAGAGACCCAGTACTTC.